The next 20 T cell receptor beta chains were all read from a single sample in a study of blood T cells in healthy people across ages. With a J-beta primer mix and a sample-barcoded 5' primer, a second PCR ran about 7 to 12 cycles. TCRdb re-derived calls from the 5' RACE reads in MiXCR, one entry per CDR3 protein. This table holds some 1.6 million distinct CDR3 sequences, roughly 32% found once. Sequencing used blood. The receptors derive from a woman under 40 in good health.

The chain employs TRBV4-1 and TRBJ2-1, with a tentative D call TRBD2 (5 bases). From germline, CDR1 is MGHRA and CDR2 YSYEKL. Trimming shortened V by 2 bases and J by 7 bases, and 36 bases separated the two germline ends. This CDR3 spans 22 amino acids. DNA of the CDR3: TGCGCCAGCAGCCAAAGGGCACCGCCCGAGGGTATATGGAATGAGGGTCAAAATGAGCAGTTCTTC. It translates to CASSQRAPPEGIWNEGQNEQFF.

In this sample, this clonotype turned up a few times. The CDR3 nucleotides are TGTGCCAGCAGCCAAGCTGGTTTATACCAGTTCTTC. Residues: CASSQAGLYQFF. The chain links TRBV14 to TRBJ2-1; D remains unclear. Germline V gene sequence: CDR1 SGHDN, CDR2 FVKESK. This CDR3 is 12 amino acids long. The germline V and J ends were trimmed by 1 base and 13 bases, with 11 bases remaining between them. The entire variable domain, with the rest obtained from reference TRBV14 and TRBJ2-1, is as follows: EAGVTQFPSHSVIEKGQTVTLRCDPISGHDNLYWYRRVMGKEIKFLLHFVKESKQDESGMPNNRFLAERTGGTYSTLKVQPAELEDSGVYFCASSQAGLYQFFGPGTRLTVL.

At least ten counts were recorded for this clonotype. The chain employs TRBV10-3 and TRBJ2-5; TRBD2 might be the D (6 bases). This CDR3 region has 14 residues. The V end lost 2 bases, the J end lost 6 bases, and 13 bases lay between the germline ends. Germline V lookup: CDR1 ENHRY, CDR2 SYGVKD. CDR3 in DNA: TGTGCCATCAGTGAGAGGTCGGGAGTTAAGACCCAGTACTTC. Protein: CAISERSGVKTQYF.

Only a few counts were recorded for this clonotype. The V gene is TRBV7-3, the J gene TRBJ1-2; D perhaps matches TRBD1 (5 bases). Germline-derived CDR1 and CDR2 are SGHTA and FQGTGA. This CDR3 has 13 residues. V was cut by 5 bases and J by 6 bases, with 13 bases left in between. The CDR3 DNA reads TGTGCCAGCAGCCCCGGGACCCGGGATGGCTACACCTTC. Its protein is CASSPGTRDGYTF.

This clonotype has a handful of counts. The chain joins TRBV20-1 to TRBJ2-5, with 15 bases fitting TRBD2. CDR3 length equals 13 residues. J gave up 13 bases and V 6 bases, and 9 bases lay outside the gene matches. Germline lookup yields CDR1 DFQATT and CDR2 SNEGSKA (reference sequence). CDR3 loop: CSAPPGLAGGAYF. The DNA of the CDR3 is TGCAGTGCCCCTCCGGGACTAGCGGGGGGAGCGTACTTC.

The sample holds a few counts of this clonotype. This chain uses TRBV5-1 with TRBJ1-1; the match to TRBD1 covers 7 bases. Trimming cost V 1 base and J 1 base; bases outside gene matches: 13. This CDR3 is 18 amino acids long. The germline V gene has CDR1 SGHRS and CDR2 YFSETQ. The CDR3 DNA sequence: TGCGCCAGCAGCTTGAAGGGGTTAGTTGGGACAGCGAACACTGAAGCTTTCTTT. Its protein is CASSLKGLVGTANTEAFF.

The CDR3 sequence is CSVVGGGFSYNEQFF. CDR3 sequence (DNA): TGCAGCGTTGTGGGCGGTGGCTTCTCCTACAATGAGCAGTTCTTC. This chain links TRBV29-1 with TRBJ2-1, with unresolved D. Per germline, CDR1 SQVTM and CDR2 ANQGSEA. Trimming shortened V by 4 bases and J by 0 bases, and 13 bases separated the two germline ends. The CDR3 loop spans 15 amino acids.

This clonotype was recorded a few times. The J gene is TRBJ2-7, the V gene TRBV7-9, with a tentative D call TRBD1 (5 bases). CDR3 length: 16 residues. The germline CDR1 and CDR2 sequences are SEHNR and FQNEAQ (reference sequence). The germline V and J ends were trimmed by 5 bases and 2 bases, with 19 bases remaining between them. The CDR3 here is CASSNFDSSLTYEQYF. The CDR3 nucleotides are TGTGCCAGCAGCAACTTTGACAGTTCCCTCACCTACGAGCAGTACTTC.

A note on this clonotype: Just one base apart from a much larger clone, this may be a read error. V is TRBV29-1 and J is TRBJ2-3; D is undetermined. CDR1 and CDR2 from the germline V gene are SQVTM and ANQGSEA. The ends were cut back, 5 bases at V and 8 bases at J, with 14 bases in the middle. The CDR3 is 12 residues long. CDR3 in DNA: TGCAGCGTTAGTCCGGCTCCAGGTACGCAGTATTTT. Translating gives CSVSPAPGTQYF.

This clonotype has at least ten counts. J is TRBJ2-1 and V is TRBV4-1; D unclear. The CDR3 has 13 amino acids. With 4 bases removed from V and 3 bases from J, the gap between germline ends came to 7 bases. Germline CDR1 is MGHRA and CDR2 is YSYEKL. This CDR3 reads CASSRDHYNEQFF. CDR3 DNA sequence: TGCGCCAGCAGCCGTGACCACTACAATGAGCAGTTCTTC.

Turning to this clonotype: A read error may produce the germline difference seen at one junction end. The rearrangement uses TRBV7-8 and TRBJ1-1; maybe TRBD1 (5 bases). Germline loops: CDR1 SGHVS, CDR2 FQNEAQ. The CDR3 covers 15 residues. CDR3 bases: TGTGCCAGCACCTTACGGTCAGGGCCACCACAAGGAGCTTTCTTT. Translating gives CASTLRSGPPQGAFF. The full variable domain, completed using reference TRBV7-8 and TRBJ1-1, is GAGVSQSPRYKVAKRGQDVALRCDPISGHVSLFWYQQALGQGPEFLTYFQNEAQLDKSGLPSDRFFAERPEGSVSTLKIQRTQQEDSAVYLCASTLRSGPPQGAFFGQGTRLTVV.

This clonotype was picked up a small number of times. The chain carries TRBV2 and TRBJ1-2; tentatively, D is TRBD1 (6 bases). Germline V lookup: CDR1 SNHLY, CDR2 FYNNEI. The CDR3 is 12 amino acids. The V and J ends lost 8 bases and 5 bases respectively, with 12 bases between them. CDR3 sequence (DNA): TGTGCCAGCTCAGGGGATCGTTATGGCTACACCTTC. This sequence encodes CASSGDRYGYTF.

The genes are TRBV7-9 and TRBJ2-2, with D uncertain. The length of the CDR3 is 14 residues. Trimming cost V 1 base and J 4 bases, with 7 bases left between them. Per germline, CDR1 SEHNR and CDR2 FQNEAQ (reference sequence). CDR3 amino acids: CASSLGFSTGELFF. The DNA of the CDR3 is TGTGCCAGCAGCTTAGGTTTCAGCACCGGGGAGCTGTTTTTT.

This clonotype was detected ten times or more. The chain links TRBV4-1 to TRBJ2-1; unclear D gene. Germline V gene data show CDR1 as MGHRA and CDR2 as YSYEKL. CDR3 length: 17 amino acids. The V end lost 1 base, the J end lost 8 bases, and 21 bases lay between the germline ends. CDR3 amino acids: CASSQAQSGPSNDEQFF. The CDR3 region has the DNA TGCGCCAGCAGCCAAGCCCAGTCAGGACCAAGCAACGATGAGCAGTTCTTC.

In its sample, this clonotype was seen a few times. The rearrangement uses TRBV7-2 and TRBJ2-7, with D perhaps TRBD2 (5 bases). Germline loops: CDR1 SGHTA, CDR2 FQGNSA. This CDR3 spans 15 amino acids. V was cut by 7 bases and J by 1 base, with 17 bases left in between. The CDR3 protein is CASTLRTGYSYEQYF. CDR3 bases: TGTGCCAGCACCCTAAGGACGGGATATTCCTACGAGCAGTACTTC.

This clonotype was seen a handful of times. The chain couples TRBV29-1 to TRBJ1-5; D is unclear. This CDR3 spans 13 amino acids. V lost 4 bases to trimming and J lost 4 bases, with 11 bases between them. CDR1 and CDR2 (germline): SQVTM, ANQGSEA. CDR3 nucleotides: TGCAGCGTTGTCGGCCAGGATAATCAGCCCCAGCATTTT. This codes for CSVVGQDNQPQHF.

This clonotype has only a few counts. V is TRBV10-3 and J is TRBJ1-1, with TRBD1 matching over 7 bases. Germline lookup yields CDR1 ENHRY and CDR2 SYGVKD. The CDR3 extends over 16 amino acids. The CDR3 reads CGSKFGGPGGCTEAFF. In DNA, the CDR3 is TGTGGATCAAAATTTGGAGGGCCAGGGGGGTGTACTGAAGCTTTCTTT.

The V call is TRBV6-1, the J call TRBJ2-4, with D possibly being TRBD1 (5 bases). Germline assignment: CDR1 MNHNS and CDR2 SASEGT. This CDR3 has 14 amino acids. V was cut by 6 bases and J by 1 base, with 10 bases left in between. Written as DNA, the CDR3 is TGTGCCAGCAGGCTACAGGTTGCCAAAAACATTCAGTACTTC. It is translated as CASRLQVAKNIQYF.

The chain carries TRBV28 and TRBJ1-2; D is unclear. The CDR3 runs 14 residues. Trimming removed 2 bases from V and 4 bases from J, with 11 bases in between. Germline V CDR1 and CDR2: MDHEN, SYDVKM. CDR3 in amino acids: CASSLKVSPYGYTF. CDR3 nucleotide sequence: TGTGCCAGCAGTTTAAAAGTTAGTCCCTATGGCTACACCTTC.

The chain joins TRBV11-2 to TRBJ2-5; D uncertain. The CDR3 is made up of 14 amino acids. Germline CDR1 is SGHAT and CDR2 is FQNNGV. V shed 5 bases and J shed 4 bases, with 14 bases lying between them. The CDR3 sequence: CASSPGLETETQYF. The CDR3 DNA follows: TGTGCCAGCAGCCCTGGATTAGAGACAGAGACCCAGTACTTC.